This TCR beta chain was captured in a study of cytomegalovirus exposure and HLA in healthy donors. In regard to this clone: Its antigen is still unknown.

The PCR used 60 Vbeta and 13 Jbeta primers. Sequenced by immunoSEQ multiplex PCR; TCRdb stores in-frame clones only, minus some. The table has around 170,000 clones, roughly 70% seen once. This CDR3 contains 11 residues. V was clipped by 3 bases and J by 8 bases, with 4 bases between them. Germline assignment: CDR1 SGHDN and CDR2 FVKESK. Notes on the study in general: Trimming of TCR beta V- and J-genes showed a link, identified in a later analysis, to a missense DCLRE1C variant.

V is TRBV14 and J is TRBJ1-4, with D unresolved. The source of this sequence is a girl aged 10 to 17 in good health and CMV-seronegative. The sample taken for sequencing was PBMCs. CDR3 region: CASSHTEKLFF. The CDR3 region has the DNA TGTGCCAGCAGCCACACAGAAAAACTGTTTTTT.